This section outlines one TCR beta chain sequence together with its context. These data originate in a study of control samples from healthy donors and cancer patients. Sequencing was performed with immunoSEQ multiplex PCR; in TCRdb, only in-frame clones are kept and a portion is missing. The sample has around 71,000 clones, around 87% seen once; the top ten hold approximately 2.1%. The ends were cut back, 5 bases at V and 5 bases at J, with 15 bases in the middle. The germline gives CDR1 SNHLY, CDR2 FYNNEI. The CDR3 contains 14 residues. This sequence joins TRBV2 and TRBJ1-1, with a possible D match to TRBD1 (5 bases). Sequencing was done on a sample of PBMCs. This clonotype was obtained from a woman aged 45-65 years with head and neck cancer. The CDR3 loop reads CASSTIRAGTEAFF. CDR3 DNA sequence: TGTGCCAGCAGTACTATCAGGGCAGGAACTGAAGCTTTCTTT.